This T cell receptor beta chain was sequenced in a study of human CD8 memory T cell subsets. Findings of the study overall: The stem-like memory T cell repertoire shared very little with the precursor exhausted T cell repertoire.

CDR3 size: 15 residues. The germline V gene has CDR1 SNHLY and CDR2 FYNNEI. It was UMI-labeled 5' RACE by which the TCR beta libraries were made. Per the authors' pipeline: Within each TCR beta library, functional CDR3 beta clonotypes numbered between about 2,600 and 20,000. TCRdb derives one entry per CDR3 protein from the 5' RACE reads, leaving out DNA. The V and J calls were not made by the authors but by TCRdb's processing. The sample has around 20,000 distinct CDR3 sequences. The authors drew RNA from duplicate vials of some 140,000 sorted CD8+ T cells per subset. About this clonotype: What it binds is not known.

This rearrangement joins TRBV2 to TRBJ1-2; the TCRdb D gene call, TRBD1, has no DNA to confirm it. The specimen sequenced was CD8+ T cells from PBMCs. The TCR was taken from a human donor in good health. CDR3 residues: CASSDEGQGAYGYTF.